The subject of this entry is one T cell receptor (beta chain). The antigen is not known. Deletions cut 6 bases from V and 0 bases from J, with 6 bases between. CDR1 and CDR2 from the germline V gene are ENHRY and SYGVKD. CDR3 length: 13 residues. Using immunoSEQ multiplex PCR, the repertoire was profiled, and TCRdb retains in-frame clones only, with some absent. The sample has over a million clones, around 98.5% seen once. The record originates from a study of shared clonotypes between healthy human individuals. Study observations and caveats: Estimated clonotype richness was generally higher in naive than memory subsets. Clonotypes that were shared across a handful of donors made up around 4.6% of naive CD4 clonotypes.

This rearrangement joins TRBV10-3 to TRBJ1-5; D gene ambiguous. The origin of this receptor is a man aged 30 to 45 in good health. The sample comprised naive CD4+ T cells sorted from blood. Subset denoted: CD45RA+ positively selected. Here the CDR3 reads CAIRPNSNQPQHF. CDR3 DNA: TGTGCCATCAGGCCGAATAGCAATCAGCCCCAGCATTTT.